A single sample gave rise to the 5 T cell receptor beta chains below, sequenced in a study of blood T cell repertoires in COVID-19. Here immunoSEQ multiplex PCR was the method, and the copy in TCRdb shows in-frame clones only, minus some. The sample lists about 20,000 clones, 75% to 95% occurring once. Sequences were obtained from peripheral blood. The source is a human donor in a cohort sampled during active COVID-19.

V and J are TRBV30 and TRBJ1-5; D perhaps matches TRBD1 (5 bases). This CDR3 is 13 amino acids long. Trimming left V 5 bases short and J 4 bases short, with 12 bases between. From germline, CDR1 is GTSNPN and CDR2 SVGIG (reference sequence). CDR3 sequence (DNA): TGTGCCTGGGGAAGGACAAGAAATCAGCCCCAGCATTTT. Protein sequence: CAWGRTRNQPQHF.

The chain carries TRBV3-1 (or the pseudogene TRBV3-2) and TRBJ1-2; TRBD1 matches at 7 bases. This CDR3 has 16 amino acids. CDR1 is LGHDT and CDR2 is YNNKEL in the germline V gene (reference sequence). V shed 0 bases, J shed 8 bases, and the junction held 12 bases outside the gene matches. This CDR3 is CASSQDTLQGIYGYTF. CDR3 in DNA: TGTGCCAGCAGCCAAGATACCTTACAGGGGATCTACGGCTACACCTTC.

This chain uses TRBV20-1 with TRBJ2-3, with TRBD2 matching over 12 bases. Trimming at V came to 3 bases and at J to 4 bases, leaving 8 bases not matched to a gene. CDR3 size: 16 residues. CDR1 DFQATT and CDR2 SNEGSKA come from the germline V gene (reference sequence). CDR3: CSASQLAGGKADTQYF. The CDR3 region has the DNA TGCAGTGCTAGTCAACTAGCGGGGGGAAAGGCAGATACGCAGTATTTT.

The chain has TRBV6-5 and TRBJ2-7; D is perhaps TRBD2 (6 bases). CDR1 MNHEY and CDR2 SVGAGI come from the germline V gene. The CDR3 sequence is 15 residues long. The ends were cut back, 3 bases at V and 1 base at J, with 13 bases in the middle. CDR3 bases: TGTGCCAGCAGTTATGCGGGACCTCTTTCCTACGAGCAGTACTTC. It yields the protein CASSYAGPLSYEQYF.

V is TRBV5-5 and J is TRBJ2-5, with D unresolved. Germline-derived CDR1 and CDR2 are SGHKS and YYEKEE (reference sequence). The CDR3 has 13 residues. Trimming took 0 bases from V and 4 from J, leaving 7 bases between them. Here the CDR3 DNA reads TGTGCCAGCAGCTTGGGGCCGATAGAGACCCAGTACTTC. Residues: CASSLGPIETQYF.